These T cell receptor beta chains were read from a single sample in a study of tumor-infiltrating lymphocytes in localized non-small cell lung cancer. Clones were read by immunoSEQ multiplex PCR, and TCRdb kept only the in-frame ones, dropping some. The sample consists of roughly 9,100 clones, 65% to 85% of them appearing once. Sequencing input: uninvolved lung tissue not adjacent to the tumor. The source of these receptors is a human donor with non-small cell lung cancer. Each CDR3 is given with its conserved first and last residue. Each record gives: J gene, V gene, D gene, clone size, CDR3 protein, CDR3 DNA. The D gene is left open where the match is weak. Clone size is shown for a subset of rows, as once, few, many or a class of expanded clone.

>TRBJ1-5|TRBV19|-|few
CASSTSPRWPQHF
TGTGCCAGTAGCACGTCCCCCCGTTGGCCCCAGCATTTT
>TRBJ1-2|TRBV7-2|-|few
CASSLVGVGGYTF
TGTGCCAGCAGCTTAGTCGGGGTTGGGGGCTACACCTTC
>TRBJ1-1|TRBV28|TRBD1|-
CASRTDRVAFF
TGTGCCAGCAGAACAGACAGGGTAGCTTTCTTT
>TRBJ2-7|TRBV2|-|-
CASSEGSYEQYF
TGTGCCAGCAGTGAGGGGTCCTACGAGCAGTACTTC
>TRBJ2-4|TRBV2|-|-
CASSETLVAKNIQYF
TGTGCCAGCAGTGAAACCCTGGTGGCCAAAAACATTCAGTACTTC
>TRBJ2-5|TRBV18|TRBD1|-
CASSGTGSETQYF
TGTGCCAGCTCTGGGACAGGGTCAGAGACCCAGTACTTC
>TRBJ1-1|TRBV27|-|-
CASSFRGPNTEAFF
TGTGCCAGCAGTTTTAGGGGTCCGAACACTGAAGCTTTCTTT
>TRBJ1-3|TRBV6-5|-|-
CASSYGYSGNTIYF
TGTGCCAGCAGTTACGGTTACTCTGGAAACACCATATATTTT
>TRBJ2-3|TRBV5-1|-|-
CASSLGGATSTDTQYF
TGCGCCAGCAGCTTGGGCGGGGCAACTAGCACAGATACGCAGTATTTT
>TRBJ2-1|TRBV5-1|TRBD2|-
CASSQRSTSGTNNEQFF
TGCGCCAGCAGCCAGAGATCTACTAGCGGGACTAACAATGAGCAGTTCTTC
>TRBJ2-1|TRBV29-1|TRBD2|-
CSVEAGRAYNEQFF
TGCAGCGTCGAGGCCGGGAGGGCCTACAATGAGCAGTTCTTC
>TRBJ2-1|TRBV21-1|-|-
CASSKGSSGISRNEQFF
TGTGCCAGCAGCAAAGGCTCTAGCGGGATTTCACGCAATGAGCAGTTCTTC
>TRBJ2-3|TRBV2|TRBD2|-
CASSKLSGGSGDTQYF
TGTGCCAGCAGTAAACTTAGCGGGGGCTCAGGCGATACGCAGTATTTT
>TRBJ2-7|TRBV10-2|TRBD2|-
CASSSGLAGVDIYEQYF
TGCGCCAGCAGTTCCGGACTAGCGGGAGTTGATATCTACGAGCAGTACTTC
>TRBJ1-3|TRBV9|-|-
CASSGVGGGNTIYF
TGTGCCAGCAGTGGGGTAGGGGGTGGAAACACCATATATTTT
>TRBJ2-5|TRBV5-1|-|-
CASSQQETQYF
TGCGCCAGCAGCCAGCAAGAGACCCAGTACTTC
>TRBJ2-1|TRBV7-9|-|-
CASTMTPYNEQFF
TGTGCCAGCACCATGACTCCCTACAATGAGCAGTTCTTC
>TRBJ2-3|TRBV15|TRBD2|few
CATSRDRGLAGSTDTQYF
TGTGCCACCAGCAGAGATCGGGGCCTAGCGGGGAGCACAGATACGCAGTATTTT
>TRBJ2-4|TRBV9|TRBD2|hyperexpanded
CASTREGVNIQYF
TGTGCCAGCACCCGGGAGGGTGTAAACATTCAGTACTTC
>TRBJ2-7|TRBV29-1|TRBD2|few
CSVAVSAGGNNEQYF
TGCAGCGTTGCGGTGTCGGCGGGAGGAAACAACGAGCAGTACTTC
>TRBJ1-1|TRBV6-1|-|-
CASSGRMMNTEAFF
TGTGCTTCCTCGGGGAGGATGATGAACACTGAAGCTTTCTTT
>TRBJ1-1|TRBV9|-|-
CASSVLPGLSGAEAFF
TGTGCCAGCAGTGTGCTCCCGGGCCTCTCGGGTGCTGAAGCTTTCTTT
>TRBJ2-6|TRBV27|-|-
CASSSRLNTISGANVLTF
TGTGCCAGCAGTTCTAGACTTAATACCATCTCTGGGGCCAACGTCCTGACTTTC
>TRBJ1-1|TRBV5-5|-|-
CASSFLPITGPSMNTEAFF
TGTGCCAGCAGCTTCCTCCCCATAACAGGGCCGTCTATGAACACTGAAGCTTTCTTT
>TRBJ2-3|TRBV28|-|few
CASRGGSTDTQYF
TGTGCCAGCAGGGGCGGGAGCACAGATACGCAGTATTTT
>TRBJ1-5|TRBV7-3|-|-
CASSQEANQPQHF
TGTGCCAGCAGCCAGGAGGCCAATCAGCCCCAGCATTTT
>TRBJ2-7|TRBV15|TRBD1|-
CATSTSRGTGNYEQYF
TGTGCCACCAGCACCTCTCGGGGGACAGGGAACTACGAGCAGTACTTC
>TRBJ1-2|TRBV10-3|-|-
CAISELVGSNYGYTF
TGTGCCATCAGTGAGTTGGTGGGATCTAACTATGGCTACACCTTC
>TRBJ2-7|TRBV25-1|-|-
CASRGRPFHEQYF
TGTGCCAGCAGGGGGCGTCCCTTCCACGAGCAGTACTTC
>TRBJ2-7|TRBV6-1|TRBD2|-
CASGGGGRPSYEQYF
TGTGCCAGCGGGGGAGGCGGGAGGCCTTCCTACGAGCAGTACTTC
>TRBJ2-3|TRBV4-3|-|-
CASSRTQSNTQYF
TGCGCCAGCAGCCGAACGCAGAGCAATACGCAGTATTTT
>TRBJ1-1|TRBV27|-|-
CASSSDYRERGPDTEAFF
TGTGCCAGCAGTTCAGATTACAGGGAAAGGGGCCCTGACACTGAAGCTTTCTTT